Listed below are T cell receptor beta chains from one sample, sequenced in a study of blood T cells in healthy people across ages. TCRdb re-analysed the 5' RACE reads in MiXCR, keeping a single row per CDR3 protein. This table holds 1.5 million to 2 million distinct CDR3 sequences, 25% to 30% found once. The sequencing input was blood. These TCRs come from a woman in her thirties in good health. Both conserved end residues are part of each CDR3. D genes are given only for firm matches. Some rows mark clone size as missing; the rest say once, few, many or name a class of expanded clone.

j_call,d_call,v_call,clone_size,cdr3_nt,cdr3_aa
TRBJ2-1,-,TRBV15,many,TGTGCCACCAGCAGAAGGACAGTCTCCTACAATGAGCAGTTCTTC,CATSRRTVSYNEQFF
TRBJ2-2,TRBD1,TRBV29-1,-,TGCAGCGTTGAGGAGGGACAGGGGGTGACCGGGGAGCTGTTTTTT,CSVEEGQGVTGELFF
TRBJ2-7,-,TRBV6-5,few,TGTGCCAGCAGTTGGGCCAGGACAAAGGGCCCCTACGAGCAGTACTTC,CASSWARTKGPYEQYF
TRBJ2-4,TRBD2,TRBV20-1,many,TGCAGTGTGGCAAGGATCGGGGGGGGCTCGGCCAAAAACATTCAGTACTTC,CSVARIGGGSAKNIQYF
TRBJ2-3,TRBD2,TRBV3-1,-,TGTGCCAGCAGCCAAGACGTTTACGCGGGGGATCCAGATACGCAGTATTTT,CASSQDVYAGDPDTQYF
TRBJ2-4,TRBD2,TRBV7-2,-,TGTGCCAGCAGCTTGGGCGGGGGGGCCCCAAACATTCAGTACTTC,CASSLGGGAPNIQYF
TRBJ2-1,-,TRBV11-2,many,TGTGCCAGCAGCTCAGGGACATATGGTTCCTACAATGAGCAGTTCTTC,CASSSGTYGSYNEQFF
TRBJ2-5,-,TRBV12-3/TRBV12-4,many,TGTGCCAGCAGTTTTGGACGGCGTGCAGCGACCCAGTACTTC,CASSFGRRAATQYF
TRBJ1-1,-,TRBV5-5,few,TGTGCCAGCAGCTTAGTCTCGGTCACTGAAGCTTTCTTT,CASSLVSVTEAFF
TRBJ2-3,TRBD2,TRBV4-1,once,TGCGCCAGCAGCCCGACCTGGCGGGGGGCAGGGGTCGGCACAGATACGCAGTATTTT,CASSPTWRGAGVGTDTQYF
TRBJ1-6,-,TRBV9,few,TGTGCCAGCAGCCCCCCCCGATCGAGTTCACCCCTCCACTTT,CASSPPRSSSPLHF
TRBJ1-2,-,TRBV9,few,TGTGCCAGCAGCGTAGTCTCGGACTATGGCTACACCTTC,CASSVVSDYGYTF
TRBJ2-3,TRBD1,TRBV6-2/TRBV6-3,-,TGTGCCAGCAGCCGTACAGGGCAGGGGGCCGATACGCAGTATTTT,CASSRTGQGADTQYF
TRBJ1-4,-,TRBV27,few,TGTGCCAGCACCTTTTCGGTGGGTTGGAAACTGTTTTTT,CASTFSVGWKLFF
TRBJ2-5,-,TRBV10-2,many,TGCGCCAGCAGTGAGTCGGGGGGAGGTGAAGGGACCCAGTACTTC,CASSESGGGEGTQYF
TRBJ2-7,-,TRBV5-1,-,TGCGCCAGCAGGCCCGCAGCGGAGGCCTACGGGCAGTACTTC,CASRPAAEAYGQYF
TRBJ2-1,-,TRBV5-6,-,TGTGCCAGCAGGGTGAGGGGGTGGGATGAGCAGTTCTTC,CASRVRGWDEQFF
TRBJ2-7,-,TRBV2,few,TGTGCCAGCATGACTGGGTGGGGCGAGCAGTACTTC,CASMTGWGEQYF
TRBJ1-2,-,TRBV7-2,-,TGTGCCAGCAGCTTAGAGGGCAGGGCTTTGGGCTATGGCTACACCTTC,CASSLEGRALGYGYTF
TRBJ1-2,-,TRBV28,few,TGTGCCAGCAGTACGAGGACGGCGGTCTACACCTTC,CASSTRTAVYTF
TRBJ2-1,TRBD2,TRBV29-1,-,TGCAGCGTTGAAGATACGCGGGGGGCCTCCTATTGCGATGAGCAGTTCTTC,CSVEDTRGASYCDEQFF
TRBJ1-5,-,TRBV6-1,-,TGTGCCAGCAGTGTCGGGGTGGTTATCAATCGGCCCCAGCATTTT,CASSVGVVINRPQHF
TRBJ1-3,-,TRBV7-2,-,TGTGCCAGCAGCTTAGGAGAACAGGGAGTCGGCTCTGGAAACACCATATATTTT,CASSLGEQGVGSGNTIYF
TRBJ1-4,-,TRBV2,once,TGTGCCAGCAGGGCAGATAATGAAAAACTGTTTTTT,CASRADNEKLFF
TRBJ2-1,TRBD2,TRBV15,-,TGTGCCACCATCCCGGGGGGGCAGAGCTCCTACAATGAGCAGTTCTTC,CATIPGGQSSYNEQFF
TRBJ2-7,TRBD1,TRBV7-2,-,TGTGCCAGCAGCTCGACCCCGGGACAGGGCTCCTACGAGCAGTACTTC,CASSSTPGQGSYEQYF
TRBJ1-1,-,TRBV20-1,-,TGCAGTGTTGCCCTCAGGGACACTGAAGCTTTCTTT,CSVALRDTEAFF
TRBJ2-3,-,TRBV29-1,many,TGCAGCGTTGACAGGGGCGGCGCAGATACGCAGTATTTT,CSVDRGGADTQYF
TRBJ2-1,-,TRBV19,-,TGTGCCAGTCAGGCAGGGGCCATCAATGAGCAGTTCTTC,CASQAGAINEQFF
TRBJ1-2,-,TRBV7-9,-,TGTGCCAGCAGCCCCTCAGCGGGACTTTATGGCTACACCTTC,CASSPSAGLYGYTF
TRBJ2-7,TRBD2,TRBV29-1,-,TGCAGCGTTGACGGGTCTAGCGGCGGGCGCTACGAGCAGTACTTC,CSVDGSSGGRYEQYF
TRBJ2-7,-,TRBV20-1,-,TGCAGTGCTAGAGGTCCAATTCAGACCTACGAGCAGTACTTC,CSARGPIQTYEQYF
TRBJ2-5,TRBD1,TRBV7-2,few,TGTGCCAGCAGCTTGCTCCGGGACAGGGGGCCCGTGACCCAGTACTTC,CASSLLRDRGPVTQYF